This T cell receptor (beta chain) was found in a study of blood T cell repertoires in COVID-19. The data were produced by immunoSEQ multiplex PCR, yet TCRdb's version contains in-frame clones alone and is incomplete. This sample has some 340,000 clones, with about 89% found just once. Specimen: PBMCs or T cells enriched from blood (not recorded which). The source of this sequence is a woman in her twenties or thirties who had recovered from COVID-19.

The CDR3 coding sequence is TGTGCCAGCAGCTTTTCCGGGACTGGAGAGACCCAGTACTTC. Its translation: CASSFSGTGETQYF. The chain carries TRBV5-4 and TRBJ2-5; tentative D call: TRBD2 (6 bases). The length of the CDR3 is 14 residues. Trimming pared 2 bases from V and 4 bases from J, leaving 12 bases between. The germline CDR1 and CDR2 sequences are SGHNT and YYREEE (reference sequence). The variable domain in full, with the rest retrieved from reference TRBV5-4 and TRBJ2-5, is ETGVTQSPTHLIKTRGQQVTLRCSSQSGHNTVSWYQQALGQGPQFIFQYYREEENGRGNFPPRFSGLQFPNYSSELNVNALELDDSALYLCASSFSGTGETQYFGPGTRLLVL.